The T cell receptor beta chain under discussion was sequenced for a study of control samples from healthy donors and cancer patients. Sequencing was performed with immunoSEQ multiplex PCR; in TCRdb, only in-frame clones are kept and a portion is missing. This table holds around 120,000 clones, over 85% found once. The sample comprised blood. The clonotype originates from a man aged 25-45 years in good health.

The CDR3 nucleotides are TGTGCCAGCAGCTTGACGGTGGCAGGGGCGGTTCACTCACCCCTCCACTTT. Its protein product is CASSLTVAGAVHSPLHF. The rearrangement links TRBV5-5 to TRBJ1-6; D is possibly TRBD1 (6 bases). CDR1 SGHKS and CDR2 YYEKEE come from the germline V gene (reference sequence). This CDR3 is built from 17 residues. Trimming cost V 1 base and J 10 bases, with 21 bases left between them.